This TCR beta chain was documented in a study of early T cells in non-severe SARS-CoV-2 infection. At the level of the study: Sequencing of bulk RNA from unsorted whole blood was done, without chain pairing. Study-wide results and limits: Private and CD4 specificities were missed by VDJdb matching, skewed to anti-spike CD8.

This clonotype was detected many times. Its target is unknown. TCRdb processed the 5' RACE reads anew with MiXCR; each CDR3 protein has one entry. The repertoire has approximately 70,000 distinct CDR3 sequences, about 9.4% of them found once; the top ten carry roughly 7.5%. The germline gives CDR1 MNHEY, CDR2 SVGEGT. The V end lost 5 bases, the J end lost 0 bases, and 14 bases lay between the germline ends. CDR3 length: 16 residues. The origin of this receptor is an adult who was a healthcare worker with PCR-confirmed SARS-CoV-2 infection or an uninfected control (not recorded which). The rearrangement uses TRBV6-2 or TRBV6-3 and TRBJ2-1; either TRBD1 or TRBD2 may fit D (5 bases each). The input for sequencing was whole blood, taken at baseline. The chain's CDR3 is CASSPRGGSSYNEQFF. CDR3 sequence (DNA): TGTGCCAGCAGTCCCCGGGGCGGTAGCTCCTACAATGAGCAGTTCTTC.